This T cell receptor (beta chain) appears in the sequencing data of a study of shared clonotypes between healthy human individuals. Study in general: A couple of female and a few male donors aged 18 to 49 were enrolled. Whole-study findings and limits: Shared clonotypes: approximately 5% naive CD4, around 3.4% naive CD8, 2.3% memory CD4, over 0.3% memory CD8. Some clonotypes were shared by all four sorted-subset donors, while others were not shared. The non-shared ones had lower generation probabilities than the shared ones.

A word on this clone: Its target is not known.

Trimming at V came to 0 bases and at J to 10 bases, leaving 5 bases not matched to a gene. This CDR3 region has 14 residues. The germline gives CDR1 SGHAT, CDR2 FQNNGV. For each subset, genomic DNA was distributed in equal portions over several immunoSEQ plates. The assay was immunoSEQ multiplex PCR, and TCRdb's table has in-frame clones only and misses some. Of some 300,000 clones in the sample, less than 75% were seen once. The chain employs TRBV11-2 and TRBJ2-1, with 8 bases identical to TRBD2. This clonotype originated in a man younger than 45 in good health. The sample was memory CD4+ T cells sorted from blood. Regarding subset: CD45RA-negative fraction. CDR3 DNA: TGTGCCAGCAGCTTAGATCCGGGGGGGTACGAGCAGTTCTTC. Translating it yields CASSLDPGGYEQFF.